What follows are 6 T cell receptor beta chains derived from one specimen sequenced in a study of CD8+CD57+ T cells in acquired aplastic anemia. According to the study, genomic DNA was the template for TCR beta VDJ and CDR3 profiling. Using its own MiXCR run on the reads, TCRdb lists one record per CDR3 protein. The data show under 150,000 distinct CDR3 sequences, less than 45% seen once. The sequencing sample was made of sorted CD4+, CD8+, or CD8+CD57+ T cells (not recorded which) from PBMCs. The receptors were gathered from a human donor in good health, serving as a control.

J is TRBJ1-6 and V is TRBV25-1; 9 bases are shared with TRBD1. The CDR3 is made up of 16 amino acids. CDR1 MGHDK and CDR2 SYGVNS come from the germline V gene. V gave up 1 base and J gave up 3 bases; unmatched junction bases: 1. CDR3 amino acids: CASSELTGGYNSPLHF. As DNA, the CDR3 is TGTGCCAGCAGTGAATTGACAGGGGGCTATAATTCACCCCTCCACTTT.

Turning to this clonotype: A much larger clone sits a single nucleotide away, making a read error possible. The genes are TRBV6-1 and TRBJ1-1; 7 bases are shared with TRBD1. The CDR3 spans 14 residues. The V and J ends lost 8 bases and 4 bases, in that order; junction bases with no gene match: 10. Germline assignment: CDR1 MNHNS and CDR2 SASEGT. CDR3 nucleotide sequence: TGTGCCAGCGGGGACGGGACAGAGAGCACTGAAGCTTTCTTT. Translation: CASGDGTESTEAFF.

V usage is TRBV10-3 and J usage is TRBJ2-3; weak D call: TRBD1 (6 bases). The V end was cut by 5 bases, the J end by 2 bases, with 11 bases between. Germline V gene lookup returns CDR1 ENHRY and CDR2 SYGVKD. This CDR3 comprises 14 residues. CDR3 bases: TGTGCCATCAGTCAGACGGGACACACAGATACGCAGTATTTT. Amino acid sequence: CAISQTGHTDTQYF.

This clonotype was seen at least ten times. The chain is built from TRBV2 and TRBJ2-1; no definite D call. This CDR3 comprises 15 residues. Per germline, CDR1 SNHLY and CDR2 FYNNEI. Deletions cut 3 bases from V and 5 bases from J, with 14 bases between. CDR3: CASSEKVESDNEQFF. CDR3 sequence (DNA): TGTGCCAGCAGTGAGAAGGTGGAGTCGGACAATGAGCAGTTCTTC.

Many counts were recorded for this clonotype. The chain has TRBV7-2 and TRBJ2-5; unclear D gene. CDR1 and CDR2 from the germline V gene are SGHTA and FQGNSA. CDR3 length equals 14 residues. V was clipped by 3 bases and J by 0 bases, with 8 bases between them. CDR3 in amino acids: CASSFSLYQETQYF. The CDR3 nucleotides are TGTGCCAGCAGCTTCTCCCTGTACCAAGAGACCCAGTACTTC.

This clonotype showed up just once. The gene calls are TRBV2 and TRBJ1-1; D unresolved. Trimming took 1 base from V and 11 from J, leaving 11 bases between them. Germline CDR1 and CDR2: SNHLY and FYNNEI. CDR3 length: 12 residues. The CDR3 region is CASSEGAGEAFF. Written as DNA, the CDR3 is TGTGCCAGCAGTGAAGGGGCGGGTGAGGCTTTCTTT.